This TCR beta chain was documented in a study of T cells in Graves' hyperthyroidism and ophthalmopathy. This clonotype was detected a few times. This may be a read error: a much more frequent sequence differs by one nucleotide. Blood was obtained at the first hyperthyroidism diagnosis, which preceded any ophthalmopathy symptoms. Germline V gives CDR1 MDHEN, CDR2 SYDVKM. This CDR3 comprises 18 residues. Researchers amplified the TCR beta CDR3 regions from RNA transcripts. HTBI primers were used for first-round RT-PCR of the TCR CDR3. One entry per CDR3 protein, called by TCRdb with MiXCR from the multiplex PCR reads. In the table there are some 370,000 distinct CDR3 sequences, approximately 18% of which are singletons.

Sequenced material: blood. This TCR came from a woman in her twenties or thirties with Graves' hyperthyroidism that later progressed to Graves' ophthalmopathy. V is TRBV28 and J is TRBJ2-2; TRBD2 aligns across 10 bases. This chain's CDR3 is CAGSLPVASGSLAGELFF. The CDR3 coding sequence is TGTGCCGGCAGTTTACCCGTGGCTAGCGGGAGTTTGGCCGGGGAGCTGTTTTTT.